These 30 T cell receptor beta chains were all obtained from the same sample, sequenced in a study of shared clonotypes between healthy human individuals. Measured with immunoSEQ multiplex PCR; TCRdb has only the in-frame clones, and not every one. The table lists roughly 2.6 million clones, approximately 90% of them singletons. Sample: naive CD4+ T cells sorted from blood. Subset indicated: CD45RA+ positively selected. The receptors come from a man between 18 and 29 years old in good health.

J is TRBJ1-4 and V is TRBV6-5, with 8 bases aligning to TRBD1. Germline lookup yields CDR1 MNHEY and CDR2 SVGAGI. Losses at the gene ends were 0 bases for V and 8 bases for J; bases not matched to a gene: 5. This CDR3 spans 15 amino acids. CDR3 nucleotide sequence: TGTGCCAGCAGTTACTCGGCAGGGGGCCGGGAAAAACTGTTTTTT. This encodes CASSYSAGGREKLFF.

J is TRBJ2-1 and V is TRBV10-3; maybe TRBD1 (5 bases). CDR3 length: 11 amino acids. Germline lookup yields CDR1 ENHRY and CDR2 SYGVKD. V was clipped by 8 bases and J by 4 bases, with 6 bases between them. CDR3: CAIRQYNEQFF. As DNA, the CDR3 is TGTGCCATCCGACAGTACAATGAGCAGTTCTTC.

The chain carries TRBV9 and TRBJ2-1; TRBD2 might be the D (5 bases). Germline values: CDR1 SGDLS, CDR2 YYNGEE. V was trimmed by 0 bases and J by 7 bases, leaving 8 bases between them. This CDR3 region has 13 residues. Here the CDR3 DNA reads TGTGCCAGCAGCGTAGAATCGGGGAATGAGCAGTTCTTC. Translation gives CASSVESGNEQFF.

The J gene is TRBJ2-7, the V gene TRBV2; D is unclear. This CDR3 comprises 13 residues. Deletions cut 5 bases from V and 0 bases from J, with 8 bases between. Germline CDR1 reads SNHLY; CDR2 reads FYNNEI. The CDR3 region has the DNA TGTGCCAGCAGTCGGAGAAGCTCCTACGAGCAGTACTTC. It yields the protein CASSRRSSYEQYF.

This chain joins TRBV7-8 and TRBJ2-2; the D gene could be TRBD1 or TRBD2 (7 bases each). The CDR3 loop spans 15 amino acids. The germline gives CDR1 SGHVS, CDR2 FQNEAQ. Trimming took off 6 bases at V and 6 bases at J, with 17 bases between the two ends. DNA for the CDR3: TGTGCCAGCAGGCGAACAGGGGCGGGGGCCGGGGAGCTGTTTTTT. As protein: CASRRTGAGAGELFF.

This clone has a single count. The chain links TRBV5-6 to TRBJ2-3, with D maybe TRBD1 (5 bases). From germline, CDR1 is SGHDT and CDR2 YYEEEE. This CDR3 is built from 17 residues. The V end was cut by 0 bases, the J end by 1 base, with 15 bases between. CDR3 in amino acids: CASSLDLSGIGTDTQYF. In DNA, the CDR3 is TGTGCCAGCAGCTTGGACTTATCAGGGATTGGCACAGATACGCAGTATTTT.

J is TRBJ2-5 and V is TRBV10-2; TRBD1 might be the D (6 bases). In germline, CDR1 is WSHSY, CDR2 SAAADI. The V gene lost 7 bases and the J gene lost 5 bases, with 17 bases spanning the gap. CDR3 length equals 14 residues. Written as DNA, the CDR3 is TGCGCCAGCACCCAAATGACAGGTCGTGAGACCCAGTACTTC. Its translation is CASTQMTGRETQYF.

The chain is built from TRBV5-5 and TRBJ2-5; D is perhaps TRBD1 (5 bases). Looked up from germline, CDR1 is SGHKS and CDR2 is YYEKEE (reference sequence). CDR3 length equals 14 residues. V lost 7 bases and J 2 bases, leaving 15 bases between the germline ends. This chain's CDR3 is CASGQMTVQETQYF. CDR3 sequence (DNA): TGTGCCAGCGGCCAAATGACAGTTCAAGAGACCCAGTACTTC.

V gene TRBV7-9 combines with J gene TRBJ1-5, with 7 bases identical to TRBD1. Germline CDR1 SEHNR, CDR2 FQNEAQ (reference sequence). The CDR3 runs 16 residues. Unmatched junction bases numbered 5, after V lost 1 base and J lost 2 bases. CDR3 bases: TGTGCCAGCAGCTTAGACCCTGGGACAGGCAATCAGCCCCAGCATTTT. Translated: CASSLDPGTGNQPQHF.

J is TRBJ2-5 and V is TRBV7-9, with unresolved D. CDR1 is SEHNR, CDR2 FQNEAQ, per germline (reference sequence). V lost 7 bases to trimming and J lost 3 bases, with 12 bases between them. The CDR3 extends over 13 amino acids. In DNA form, the CDR3 reads TGTGCCAGCACCAACAGAGTCGAAGAGACCCAGTACTTC. As protein: CASTNRVEETQYF.

V and J are TRBV7-9 and TRBJ2-3; 13 bases map to TRBD2. Losses at the gene ends were 5 bases for V and 0 bases for J; bases not matched to a gene: 5. Germline CDR1 and CDR2: SEHNR and FQNEAQ (reference sequence). CDR3 length: 17 residues. The CDR3 loop reads CASSPGTSGTSTDTQYF. The CDR3 DNA reads as TGTGCCAGCAGCCCGGGGACTAGCGGGACTAGCACAGATACGCAGTATTTT.

This chain connects TRBV29-1 to TRBJ2-1; possible D gene TRBD1, 6 bases. The length of the CDR3 is 14 residues. The V gene lost 4 bases and the J gene lost 0 bases, with 10 bases spanning the gap. Germline assignment: CDR1 SQVTM and CDR2 ANQGSEA. CDR3 nucleotide sequence: TGCAGCGTTGGGGGGCGGCTCTCCTACAATGAGCAGTTCTTC. This sequence encodes CSVGGRLSYNEQFF.

The chain employs TRBV19 and TRBJ1-6; TRBD1 matches at 7 bases. J was trimmed by 4 bases and V by 5 bases; bases with no gene match: 5. Germline CDR1 and CDR2: LNHDA and SQIVND (reference sequence). This CDR3 has 15 residues. The CDR3 protein is CASSDRVRYNSPLHF. The CDR3 coding sequence is TGTGCCAGTAGTGACAGGGTGAGGTATAATTCACCCCTCCACTTT.

As for this clone: The sample carries other DNA sequences with the same CDR3. This chain connects TRBV10-3 to TRBJ1-6, with TRBD1 as a possible D gene (5 bases). Trimming cost V 2 bases and J 10 bases, with 12 bases left between them. The CDR3 sequence is 14 residues long. Germline CDR1 and CDR2: ENHRY and SYGVKD. The CDR3 coding sequence is TGTGCCATCAGTGAGACAGGTGGGATATCACCCCTCCACTTT. Its protein product is CAISETGGISPLHF.

The V call is TRBV6-6, the J call TRBJ2-7; 7 nucleotides agree with TRBD1. Germline V gene lookup returns CDR1 MNHNY and CDR2 SVGAGI (reference sequence). The trim removed 7 bases at V and 0 bases at J, leaving 3 bases unmatched. This CDR3 spans 13 amino acids. This CDR3 reads CASKQGNSYEQYF. The CDR3 region has the DNA TGTGCCAGCAAACAGGGGAACTCCTACGAGCAGTACTTC.

The chain has TRBV11-2 and TRBJ1-1; D might be TRBD1 (5 bases). The CDR3 is 14 residues long. Trimming took 3 bases from V and 6 from J, leaving 14 bases between them. The V gene's germline CDR1 is SGHAT and CDR2 FQNNGV. The CDR3 DNA reads as TGTGCCAGCAGCTTGTTTTCAGGGCGCTCTGAAGCTTTCTTT. This sequence encodes CASSLFSGRSEAFF.

The genes are TRBV19 and TRBJ1-6; maybe TRBD1 (6 bases). Germline CDR1 and CDR2: LNHDA and SQIVND (reference sequence). Trimming pared 5 bases from V and 1 base from J, leaving 15 bases between. The CDR3 has 17 amino acids. The CDR3 DNA reads TGTGCCAGTAGTGAAGGGGCAGGGACATCCTATAATTCACCCCTCCACTTT. This gives the protein CASSEGAGTSYNSPLHF. Full variable domain (rest looked up from reference TRBV19 and TRBJ1-6): DGGITQSPKYLFRKEGQNVTLSCEQNLNHDAMYWYRQDPGQGLRLIYYSQIVNDFQKGDIAEGYSVSREKKESFPLTVTSAQKNPTAFYLCASSEGAGTSYNSPLHFGNGTRLTVT.

This rearrangement joins TRBV18 to TRBJ2-1; 14 nucleotides agree with TRBD2. CDR1 is KGHSH and CDR2 is LQKENI in the germline V gene. The CDR3 is 17 residues long. With V trimmed by 6 bases and J by 5 bases, 9 bases remained unmatched. The CDR3 nucleotides are TGTGCCAGCTCCTTGTCCGGGACTAGCGGGAGTAACAATGAGCAGTTCTTC. Translation gives CASSLSGTSGSNNEQFF.

This chain links TRBV28 with TRBJ2-7; D possibly corresponds to TRBD2 (6 bases). The V end was cut by 5 bases, the J end by 2 bases, with 13 bases between. The CDR3 loop spans 14 amino acids. Germline CDR1 is MDHEN and CDR2 is SYDVKM. CDR3 amino acids: CASSRGAYPYEQYF. The CDR3 DNA follows: TGTGCCAGCAGTCGCGGGGCATACCCCTACGAGCAGTACTTC.

Only one count was recorded for this clone. This chain uses TRBV10-3 with TRBJ1-1; a possible D gene is TRBD1 (5 bases). The CDR3 is 14 residues long. Germline V CDR1 and CDR2: ENHRY, SYGVKD. The V gene lost 5 bases and the J gene lost 6 bases, with 16 bases spanning the gap. DNA for the CDR3: TGTGCCATCAGTCCGAGGGGACCAGACGCTGAAGCTTTCTTT. Protein product: CAISPRGPDAEAFF.

This clone was found once. The rearrangement uses TRBV18 and TRBJ2-7; 7 positions match TRBD2. Germline V gene data show CDR1 as KGHSH and CDR2 as LQKENI. This CDR3 spans 15 amino acids. Trimming took 3 bases from V and 7 from J; bases not matched to a gene: 12. CDR3 region: CASSPRASGLWEQYF. CDR3 DNA: TGTGCCAGCTCACCGAGAGCTAGCGGCCTGTGGGAGCAGTACTTC. The full variable domain, with the rest looked up from reference TRBV18 and TRBJ2-7, is NAGVMQNPRHLVRRRGQEARLRCSPMKGHSHVYWYRQLPEEGLKFMVYLQKENIIDESGMPKERFSAEFPKEGPSILRIQQVVRGDSAAYFCASSPRASGLWEQYFGPGTRLTVT.

Regarding this clone: Different DNA sequences within this sample yield the same CDR3. The rearrangement joins TRBV9 to TRBJ2-1, with 7 bases identical to TRBD1. V lost 0 bases to trimming and J lost 4 bases; unmatched junction nucleotides: 4. Germline V gives CDR1 SGDLS, CDR2 YYNGEE. CDR3 length: 15 amino acids. DNA for the CDR3: TGTGCCAGCAGCGTAGAAGGGGGCAGTTACAATGAGCAGTTCTTC. Translated, it gives CASSVEGGSYNEQFF.

The chain couples TRBV5-4 to TRBJ2-5; D gene uncertain. Trimming took off 3 bases at V and 4 bases at J, with 19 bases between the two ends. CDR1 is SGHNT and CDR2 is YYREEE in the germline V gene (reference sequence). The CDR3 runs to 16 residues. Here the CDR3 DNA reads TGTGCCAGCAGCTCCCCCAATGGGCTTGGGGTAGAGACCCAGTACTTC. Translation gives CASSSPNGLGVETQYF.

The rearrangement links TRBV5-6 to TRBJ1-3, with 10 bases identical to TRBD1. This CDR3 region has 15 residues. J lost 3 bases, V lost 4 bases, and 4 bases had no gene match. CDR1 and CDR2 from the germline V gene are SGHDT and YYEEEE. CDR3 in amino acids: CASSPGTGVGNTIYF. The DNA of the CDR3 is TGTGCCAGCAGCCCCGGGACAGGGGTTGGAAACACCATATATTTT.

The chain joins TRBV10-3 to TRBJ2-5; 10 bases are shared with TRBD1. The CDR3 sequence is 13 residues long. In germline, CDR1 is ENHRY, CDR2 SYGVKD. V shed 6 bases and J 4 bases; nucleotides not matched to a gene: 2. DNA of the CDR3: TGTGCCATCAGGGGGGACAGGGGAGAGACCCAGTACTTC. Its protein product is CAIRGDRGETQYF.

This clone came up once. The V call is TRBV5-4, the J call TRBJ2-5, with 7 bases identical to TRBD1. This CDR3 is built from 13 residues. J lost 5 bases, V lost 4 bases, and 5 bases had no gene match. Germline V gene lookup returns CDR1 SGHNT and CDR2 YYREEE (reference sequence). The CDR3, as DNA: TGTGCCAGCAGCGGAAACAGGGGCGAGACCCAGTACTTC. This encodes CASSGNRGETQYF.

This sequence joins TRBV6-6 and TRBJ2-5; D uncertain. The V gene's germline CDR1 is MNHNY and CDR2 SVGAGI (reference sequence). CDR3 length equals 12 residues. The V and J ends lost 2 bases and 5 bases respectively, with 6 bases between them. The CDR3 reads CASSYGPETQYF. CDR3 nucleotide sequence: TGTGCCAGCAGTTACGGTCCCGAGACCCAGTACTTC.

The J gene is TRBJ2-2, the V gene TRBV5-6; 8 bases align to TRBD2. CDR1 SGHDT and CDR2 YYEEEE come from the germline V gene. This CDR3 has 16 amino acids. The trim removed 6 bases at V and 4 bases at J, leaving 11 bases unmatched. CDR3: CASTSAGGPSTGELFF. In DNA form, the CDR3 reads TGTGCCAGCACTTCGGCGGGGGGCCCGAGCACCGGGGAGCTGTTTTTT. Full variable domain (rest looked up from reference TRBV5-6 and TRBJ2-2): DAGVTQSPTHLIKTRGQQVTLRCSPKSGHDTVSWYQQALGQGPQFIFQYYEEEERQRGNFPDRFSGHQFPNYSSELNVNALLLGDSALYLCASTSAGGPSTGELFFGEGSRLTVL.

V and J are TRBV6-1 and TRBJ2-1; 7 nucleotides agree with TRBD2. After removal of 1 base from V and 5 bases from J, the junction contained 5 bases not matched to a gene. The CDR3 length is 15 residues. Germline values: CDR1 MNHNS, CDR2 SASEGT. CDR3 amino acids: CASSEGSGAHNEQFF. The CDR3 DNA reads as TGTGCCAGCAGTGAAGGAAGCGGGGCCCACAATGAGCAGTTCTTC.

The chain is built from TRBV5-1 and TRBJ2-7; D might be TRBD1 (6 bases). Germline assignment: CDR1 SGHRS and CDR2 YFSETQ. V was trimmed by 4 bases and J by 6 bases, leaving 20 bases between them. This CDR3 comprises 15 residues. The CDR3 here is CASSDTGSFISEQYF. The CDR3 bases are TGCGCCAGCAGCGACACAGGGTCATTTATCTCCGAGCAGTACTTC.